This T cell receptor (beta chain) was documented in a study of shared T cell receptors in the human thymus. The table came from immunoSEQ multiplex PCR; TCRdb's copy has only in-frame clones and leaves some out. The table has some 400,000 clones, more than 85% seen once; the top ten hold roughly 0.021%. V lost 1 base, J lost 7 bases, and 19 bases lay in between. CDR3 size: 16 residues. Looked up from germline, CDR1 is SGHTA and CDR2 is FQGNSA. Sequencing was done on a sample of thymocytes. The rearrangement links TRBV7-2 to TRBJ1-2; tentative D call: TRBD1 (6 bases). The TCR originated in a human donor. The CDR3 nucleotides are TGTGCCAGCAGCTTAGAGGGGGGACAAGGTGCTAGTGGCTACACCTTC. As protein: CASSLEGGQGASGYTF.